This TCR beta chain was found in a study of blood T cell repertoires in COVID-19. Background on the study: Samples taken during acute and convalescent COVID-19 were collected in the United States, Italy and Spain. Sample material is recorded as cDNA or gDNA derived from T cells, B-cell-depleted T cells, or PBMCs.

The CDR3 covers 13 residues. Germline V gene data show CDR1 as MNHEY and CDR2 as SVGAGI. V gave up 6 bases and J gave up 3 bases, with 12 bases separating them. Original methodology: Amplifying reference gene primers gave estimates of nucleated cell counts. TCRdb's copy holds only in-frame clones and misses some; the assay was immunoSEQ multiplex PCR. V and J calls and clone size come straight from that table; D and trimming were deduced from the DNA. Of roughly 200,000 clones listed, under 90% were seen once; the top ten hold approximately 6.9%. This TCR was recovered from a man in his 60s with acute or convalescent COVID-19. The chain has TRBV6-5 and TRBJ2-7, with D possibly being TRBD2 (6 bases). Material for sequencing was peripheral blood. The CDR3 sequence: CASSLNGGYEQYF. CDR3 sequence (DNA): TGTGCCAGCAGCCTTAACGGGGGCTACGAGCAGTACTTC.